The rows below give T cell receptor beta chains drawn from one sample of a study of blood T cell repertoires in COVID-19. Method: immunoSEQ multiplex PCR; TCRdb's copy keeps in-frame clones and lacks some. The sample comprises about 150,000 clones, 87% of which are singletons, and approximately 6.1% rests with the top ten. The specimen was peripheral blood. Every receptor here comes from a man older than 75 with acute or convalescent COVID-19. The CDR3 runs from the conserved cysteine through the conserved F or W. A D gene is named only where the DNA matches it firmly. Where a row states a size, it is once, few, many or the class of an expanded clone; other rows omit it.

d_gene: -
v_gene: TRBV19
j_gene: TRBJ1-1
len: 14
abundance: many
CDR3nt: TGTGCCAGTAGTTTAGGACTTGAGAACACTGAAGCTTTCTTT
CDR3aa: CASSLGLENTEAFF

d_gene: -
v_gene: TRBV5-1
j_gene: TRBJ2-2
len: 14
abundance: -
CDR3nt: TGCGCCAGCAGCTTAAGGACAGCCACCGGGGAGCTGTTTTTT
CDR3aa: CASSLRTATGELFF

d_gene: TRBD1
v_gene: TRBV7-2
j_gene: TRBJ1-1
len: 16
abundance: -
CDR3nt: TGTGCCAGCAGCTTAGGGACAGGGTTGTTGAGCACTGAAGCTTTCTTT
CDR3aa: CASSLGTGLLSTEAFF

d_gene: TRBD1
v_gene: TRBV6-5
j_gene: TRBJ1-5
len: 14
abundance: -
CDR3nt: TGTGCCAGCACCCCGGGACAGAGCAATCAGCCCCAGCATTTT
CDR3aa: CASTPGQSNQPQHF

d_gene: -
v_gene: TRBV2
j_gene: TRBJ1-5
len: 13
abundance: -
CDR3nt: TGTGCCAGCAATCGGCGAGAGGATCAGCCCCAGCATTTT
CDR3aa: CASNRREDQPQHF

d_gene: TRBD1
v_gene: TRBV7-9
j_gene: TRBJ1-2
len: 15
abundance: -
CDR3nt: TGTGCCAGCAGCGTAGACCTGACAGGGAACTATGGCTACACCTTC
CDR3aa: CASSVDLTGNYGYTF

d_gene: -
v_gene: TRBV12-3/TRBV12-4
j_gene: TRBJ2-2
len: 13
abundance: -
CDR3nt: TGTGCCAGCATTGCAGGGAACACCGGGGAGCTGTTTTTT
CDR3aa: CASIAGNTGELFF

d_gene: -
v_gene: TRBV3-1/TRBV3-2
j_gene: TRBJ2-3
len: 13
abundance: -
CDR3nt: TGTGCCAGCAGAAGGACTAGCACAGATACGCAGTATTTT
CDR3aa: CASRRTSTDTQYF

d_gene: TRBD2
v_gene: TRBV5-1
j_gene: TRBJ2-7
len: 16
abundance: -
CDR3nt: TGCGCCAGCAGCTTGGCCAGCGGGGGGGTGTCCTACGAGCAGTACTTC
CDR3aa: CASSLASGGVSYEQYF

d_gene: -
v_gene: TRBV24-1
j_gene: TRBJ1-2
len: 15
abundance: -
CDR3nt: TGTGCCACCAGTGATGGGGACTTCGGGCAACGGGGCTACACCTTC
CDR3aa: CATSDGDFGQRGYTF

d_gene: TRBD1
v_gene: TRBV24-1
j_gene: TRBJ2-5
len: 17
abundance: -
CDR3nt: TGTGCCACCAGTGTGGGACAGGGGATGGGGGTCCAAGAGACCCAGTACTTC
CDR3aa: CATSVGQGMGVQETQYF

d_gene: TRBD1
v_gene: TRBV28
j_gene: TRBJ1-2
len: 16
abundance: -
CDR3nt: TGTGCCAGCAGTACGACAGGGGGCGGTTTGTACTATGGCTACACCTTC
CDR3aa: CASSTTGGGLYYGYTF

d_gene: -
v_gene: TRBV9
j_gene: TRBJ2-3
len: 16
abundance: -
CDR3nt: TGTGCCAGCAGTCGGCAACCGGGACTTTACACAGATACGCAGTATTTT
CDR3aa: CASSRQPGLYTDTQYF

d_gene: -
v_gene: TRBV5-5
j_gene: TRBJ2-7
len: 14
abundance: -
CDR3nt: TGTGCCAGCAGCTTGGCGGCAGGGGACTACGAGCAGTACTTC
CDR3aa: CASSLAAGDYEQYF

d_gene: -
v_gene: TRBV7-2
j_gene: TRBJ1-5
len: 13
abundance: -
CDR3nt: TGTGCCAGCAGCTTAGTAGTCGGTCAGCCCCAGCATTTT
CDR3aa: CASSLVVGQPQHF

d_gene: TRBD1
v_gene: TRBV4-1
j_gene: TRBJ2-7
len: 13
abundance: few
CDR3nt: TGCGCCAGCAGCCGAACAGGGGCCTACGAGCAGTACTTC
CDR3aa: CASSRTGAYEQYF

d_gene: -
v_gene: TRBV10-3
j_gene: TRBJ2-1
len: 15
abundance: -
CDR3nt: TGTGCCATCAGCATGGACGGGAGCCCAGTGGATGAGCAGTTCTTC
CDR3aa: CAISMDGSPVDEQFF

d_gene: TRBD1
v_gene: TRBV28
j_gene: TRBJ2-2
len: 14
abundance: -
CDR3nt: TGTGCCAGCAGTCCAGGGGGTGTCACCGGGGAGCTGTTTTTT
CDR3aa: CASSPGGVTGELFF

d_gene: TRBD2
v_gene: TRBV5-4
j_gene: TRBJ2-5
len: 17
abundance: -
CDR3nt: TGTGCCAGCAGCCCCGGGACTAGCGGGGGGTCCCAAGAGACCCAGTACTTC
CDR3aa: CASSPGTSGGSQETQYF

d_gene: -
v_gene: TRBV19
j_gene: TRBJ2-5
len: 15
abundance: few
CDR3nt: TGTGCCAGTAGTATAGTTGGGACACCTCAAGAGACCCAGTACTTC
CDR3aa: CASSIVGTPQETQYF

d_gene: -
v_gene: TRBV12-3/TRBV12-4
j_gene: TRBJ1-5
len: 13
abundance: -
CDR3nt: TGTGCCAGCAGACGGGACACAAATCAGCCCCAGCATTTT
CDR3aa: CASRRDTNQPQHF

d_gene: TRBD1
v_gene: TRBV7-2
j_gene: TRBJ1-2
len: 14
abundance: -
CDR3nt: TGTGCCAGCAGCTTCGGACAGGGAGGAAGTGGCTACACCTTC
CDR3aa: CASSFGQGGSGYTF

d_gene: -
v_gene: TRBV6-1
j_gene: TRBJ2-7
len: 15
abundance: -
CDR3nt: TGTGCCAGCAGTGAAGATGGGTACAGGGCAAGCGAGCAGTACTTC
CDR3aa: CASSEDGYRASEQYF

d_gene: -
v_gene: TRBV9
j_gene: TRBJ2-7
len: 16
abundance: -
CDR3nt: TGTGCCAGCAGCCTCCTAGGGGGGGCCGCTAAAGGCGAGCAGTACTTC
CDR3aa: CASSLLGGAAKGEQYF

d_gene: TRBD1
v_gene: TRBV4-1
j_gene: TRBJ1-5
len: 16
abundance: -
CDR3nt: TGCGCCAGCAGCCATACTGGACAGGGCCGTAATCAGCCCCAGCATTTT
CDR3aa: CASSHTGQGRNQPQHF

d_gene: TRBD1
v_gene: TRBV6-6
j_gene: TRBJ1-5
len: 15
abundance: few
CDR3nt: TGTGCCAGCAGCCGGGACAGGGCGGGCAATCAGCCCCAGCATTTT
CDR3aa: CASSRDRAGNQPQHF

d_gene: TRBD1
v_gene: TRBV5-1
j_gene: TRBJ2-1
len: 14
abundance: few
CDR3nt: TGCGCCAGCAGCTCTCGGACAGGCTTGAATGAGCAGTTCTTC
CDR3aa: CASSSRTGLNEQFF

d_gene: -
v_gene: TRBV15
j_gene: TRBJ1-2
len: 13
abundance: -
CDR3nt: TGTGCCACCAGCAGAGATAATTTCGGGTATCACACCTTC
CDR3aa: CATSRDNFGYHTF

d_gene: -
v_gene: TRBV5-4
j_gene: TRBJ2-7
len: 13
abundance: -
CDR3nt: TGTGCCAGCAGCTTTGGAGGTACCTACGAGCAGTACTTC
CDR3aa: CASSFGGTYEQYF

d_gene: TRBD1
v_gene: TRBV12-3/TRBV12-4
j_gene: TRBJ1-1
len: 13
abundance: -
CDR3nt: TGTGCCAGCAGAGGACAGGAATACACTGAAGCTTTCTTT
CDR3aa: CASRGQEYTEAFF